This T cell receptor (beta chain) was captured by sequencing in a study of siplizumab effects on memory and regulatory T cells. Three pairs of donors had their unstimulated naive, memory, effector memory and TEMRA subsets sequenced. The germline V gene encodes CDR1 SGHRS and CDR2 YFSETQ. CDR3 size: 14 residues. V was pared by 4 bases and J by 4 bases, with 14 bases between. The assay covered some 10^5 TCR templates per sample. Using immunoSEQ multiplex PCR, the repertoire was profiled, and TCRdb retains in-frame clones only, with some absent. The sample shows around 65,000 clones, 79% of them seen only once.

The rearrangement uses TRBV5-1 and TRBJ1-1; D may be TRBD1 (5 bases). The TCR comes from a human donor in good health. The sample taken for sequencing was memory CD4+ T cells sorted from blood. The CDR3 DNA reads as TGCGCCAGCAGCGCGACGGGGGAGAGCACTGAAGCTTTCTTT. As protein: CASSATGESTEAFF.